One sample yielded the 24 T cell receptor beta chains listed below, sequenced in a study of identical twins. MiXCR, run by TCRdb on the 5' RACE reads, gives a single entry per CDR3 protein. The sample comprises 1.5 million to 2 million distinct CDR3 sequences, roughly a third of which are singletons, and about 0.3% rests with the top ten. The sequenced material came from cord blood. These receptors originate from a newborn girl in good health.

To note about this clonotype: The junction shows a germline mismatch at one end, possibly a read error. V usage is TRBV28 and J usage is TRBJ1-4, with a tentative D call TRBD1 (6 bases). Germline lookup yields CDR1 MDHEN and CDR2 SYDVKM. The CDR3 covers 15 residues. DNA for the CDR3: TGTGCCAGCAGTCCCACAGGGACCGGGGGCGAAAAACTGTCTTTT. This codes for CASSPTGTGGEKLSF. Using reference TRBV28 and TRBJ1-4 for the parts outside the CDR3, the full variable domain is DVKVTQSSRYLVKRTGEKVFLECVQDMDHENMFWYRQDPGLGLRLIYFSYDVKMKEKGDIPEGYSVSREKKERFSLILESASTNQTSMYLCASSPTGTGGEKLSFGSGTQLSVL.

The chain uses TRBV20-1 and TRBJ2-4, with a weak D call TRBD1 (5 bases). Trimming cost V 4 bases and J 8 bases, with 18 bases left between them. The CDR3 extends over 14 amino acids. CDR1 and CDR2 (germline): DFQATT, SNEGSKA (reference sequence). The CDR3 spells CSATLSQGWDIQYF. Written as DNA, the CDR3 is TGCAGTGCTACCTTAAGCCAGGGCTGGGACATTCAGTACTTC.

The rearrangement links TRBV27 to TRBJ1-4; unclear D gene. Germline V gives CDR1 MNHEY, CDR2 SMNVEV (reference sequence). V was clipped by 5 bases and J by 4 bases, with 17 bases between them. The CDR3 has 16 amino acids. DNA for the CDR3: TGTGCCAGCAGTCCCTACCTCTCTTGGGTTAATGAAAAACTGTTTTTT. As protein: CASSPYLSWVNEKLFF. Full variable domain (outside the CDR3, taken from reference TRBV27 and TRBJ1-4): EAQVTQNPRYLITVTGKKLTVTCSQNMNHEYMSWYRQDPGLGLRQIYYSMNVEVTDKGDVPEGYKVSRKEKRNFPLILESPSPNQTSLYFCASSPYLSWVNEKLFFGSGTQLSVL.

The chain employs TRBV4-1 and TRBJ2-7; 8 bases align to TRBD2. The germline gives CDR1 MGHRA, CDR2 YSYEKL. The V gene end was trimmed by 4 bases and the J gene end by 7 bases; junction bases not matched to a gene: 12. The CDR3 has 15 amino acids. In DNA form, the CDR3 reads TGCGCCAGCAGCCCCTTCGGGAGGGGGTACAATGAGCAGTACTTC. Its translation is CASSPFGRGYNEQYF.

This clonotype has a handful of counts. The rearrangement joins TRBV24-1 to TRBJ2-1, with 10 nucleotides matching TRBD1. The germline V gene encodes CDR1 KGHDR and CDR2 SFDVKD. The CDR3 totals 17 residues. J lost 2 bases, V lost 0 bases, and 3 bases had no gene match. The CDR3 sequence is CATSDLRGTGAYNEQFF. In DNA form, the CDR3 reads TGTGCCACCAGTGATTTGAGGGGGACAGGGGCCTACAATGAGCAGTTCTTC.

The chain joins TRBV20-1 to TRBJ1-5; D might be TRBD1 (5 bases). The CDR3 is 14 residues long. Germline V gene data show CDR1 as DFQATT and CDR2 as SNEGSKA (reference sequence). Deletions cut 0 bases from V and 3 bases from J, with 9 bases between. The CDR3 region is CSAREGAYNQPQHF. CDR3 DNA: TGCAGTGCTAGAGAAGGGGCTTACAATCAGCCCCAGCATTTT.

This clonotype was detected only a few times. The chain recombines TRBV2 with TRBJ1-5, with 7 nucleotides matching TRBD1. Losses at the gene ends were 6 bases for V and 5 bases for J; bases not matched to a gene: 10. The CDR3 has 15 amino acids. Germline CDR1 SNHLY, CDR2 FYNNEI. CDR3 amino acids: CASRGQPKGHQPQHF. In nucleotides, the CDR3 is TGTGCCAGCAGGGGACAGCCGAAAGGACATCAGCCCCAGCATTTT. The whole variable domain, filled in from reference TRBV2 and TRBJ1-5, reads EPEVTQTPSHQVTQMGQEVILRCVPISNHLYFYWYRQILGQKVEFLVSFYNNEISEKSEIFDDQFSVERPDGSNFTLKIRSTKLEDSAMYFCASRGQPKGHQPQHFGDGTRLSIL.

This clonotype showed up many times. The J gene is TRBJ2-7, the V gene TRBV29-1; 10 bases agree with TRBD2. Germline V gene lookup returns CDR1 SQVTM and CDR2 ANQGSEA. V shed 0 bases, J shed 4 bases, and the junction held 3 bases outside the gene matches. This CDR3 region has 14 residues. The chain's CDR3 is CSVEDRGLAYEQYF. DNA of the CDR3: TGCAGCGTTGAAGATCGGGGACTAGCGTACGAGCAGTACTTC.

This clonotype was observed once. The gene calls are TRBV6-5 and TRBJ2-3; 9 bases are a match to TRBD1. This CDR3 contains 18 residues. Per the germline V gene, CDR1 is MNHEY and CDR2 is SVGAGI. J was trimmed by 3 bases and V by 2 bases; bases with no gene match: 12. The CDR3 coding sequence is TGTGCCAGCAGTTACGCGTTAAGGGGACAGGGAGGAACAGATACGCAGTATTTT. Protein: CASSYALRGQGGTDTQYF.

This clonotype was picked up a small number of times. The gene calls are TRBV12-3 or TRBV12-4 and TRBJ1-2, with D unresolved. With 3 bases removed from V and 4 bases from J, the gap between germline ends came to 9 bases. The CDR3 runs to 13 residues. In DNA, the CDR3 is TGTGCCAGCAGTTTGTTGGCAGTCTATGGCTACACCTTC. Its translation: CASSLLAVYGYTF.

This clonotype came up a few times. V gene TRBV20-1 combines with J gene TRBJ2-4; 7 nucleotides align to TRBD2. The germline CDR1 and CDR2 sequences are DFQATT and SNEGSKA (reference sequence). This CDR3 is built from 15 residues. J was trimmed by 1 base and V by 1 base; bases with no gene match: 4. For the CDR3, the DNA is TGCAGTGCTAGAGCAGGGCGGGAGGCCAAAAACATTCAGTACTTC. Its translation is CSARAGREAKNIQYF.

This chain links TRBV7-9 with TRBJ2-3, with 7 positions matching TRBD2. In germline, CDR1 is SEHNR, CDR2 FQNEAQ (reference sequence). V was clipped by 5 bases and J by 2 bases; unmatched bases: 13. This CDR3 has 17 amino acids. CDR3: CASSHLRLAPYTDTQYF. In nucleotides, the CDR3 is TGTGCCAGCAGCCACTTAAGACTAGCACCGTACACAGATACGCAGTATTTT.

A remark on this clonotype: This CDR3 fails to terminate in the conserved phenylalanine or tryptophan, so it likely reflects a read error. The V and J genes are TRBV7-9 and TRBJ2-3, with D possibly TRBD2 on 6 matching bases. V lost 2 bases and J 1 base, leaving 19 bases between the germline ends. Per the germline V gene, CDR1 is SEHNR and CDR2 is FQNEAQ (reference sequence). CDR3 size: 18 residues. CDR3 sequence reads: CASSLKNGGVVGTDTQYV. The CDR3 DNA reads TGTGCCAGCAGCTTAAAGAATGGAGGGGTCGTAGGCACAGATACGCAGTATGTT.

DNA of the CDR3: TGTGCCAGCAGCCGGAGCGGGGCCTACAATGAGCAGTTCTTC. The encoded protein is CASSRSGAYNEQFF. This chain connects TRBV28 to TRBJ2-1; 7 nucleotides match TRBD2. Germline values: CDR1 MDHEN, CDR2 SYDVKM. V was clipped by 6 bases and J by 2 bases; unmatched bases: 4. There are 14 residues in the CDR3. The full variable domain, its missing parts supplied by reference TRBV28 and TRBJ2-1, is DVKVTQSSRYLVKRTGEKVFLECVQDMDHENMFWYRQDPGLGLRLIYFSYDVKMKEKGDIPEGYSVSREKKERFSLILESASTNQTSMYLCASSRSGAYNEQFFGPGTRLTVL.

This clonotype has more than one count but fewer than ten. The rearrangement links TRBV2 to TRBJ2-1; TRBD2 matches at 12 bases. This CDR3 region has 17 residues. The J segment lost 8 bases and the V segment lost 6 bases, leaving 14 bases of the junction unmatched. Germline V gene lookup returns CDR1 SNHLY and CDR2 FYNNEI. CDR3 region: CASSPTKLAGGPHEQFF. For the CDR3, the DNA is TGTGCCAGCAGCCCCACTAAACTAGCGGGGGGCCCCCATGAGCAGTTCTTC.

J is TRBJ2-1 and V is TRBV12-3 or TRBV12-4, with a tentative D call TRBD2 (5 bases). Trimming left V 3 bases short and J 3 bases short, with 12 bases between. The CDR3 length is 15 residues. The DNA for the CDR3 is TGTGCCAGCAGTTTGGGCGGGCCCCTCTACAATGAGCAGTTCTTC. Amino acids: CASSLGGPLYNEQFF.

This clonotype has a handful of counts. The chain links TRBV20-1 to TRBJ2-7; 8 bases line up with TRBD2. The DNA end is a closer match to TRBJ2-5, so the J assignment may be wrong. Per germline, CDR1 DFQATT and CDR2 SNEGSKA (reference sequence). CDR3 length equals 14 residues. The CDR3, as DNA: TGCAGTGCTTGTCCTGGGACTAGAAAAGAGACCCAGTACTTC. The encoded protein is CSACPGTRKETQYF.

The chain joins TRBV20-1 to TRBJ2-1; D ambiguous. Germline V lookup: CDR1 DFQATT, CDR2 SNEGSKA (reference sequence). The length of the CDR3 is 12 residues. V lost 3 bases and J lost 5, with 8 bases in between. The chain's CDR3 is CSASRPDNEQFF. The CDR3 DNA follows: TGCAGTGCTAGTAGGCCAGACAATGAGCAGTTCTTC.

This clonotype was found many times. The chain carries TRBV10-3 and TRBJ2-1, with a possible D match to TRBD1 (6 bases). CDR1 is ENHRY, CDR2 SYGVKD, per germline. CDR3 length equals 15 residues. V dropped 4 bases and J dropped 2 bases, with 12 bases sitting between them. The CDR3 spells CAISGPRTAYNEQFF. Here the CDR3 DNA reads TGTGCCATCAGTGGGCCCCGGACAGCCTACAATGAGCAGTTCTTC.

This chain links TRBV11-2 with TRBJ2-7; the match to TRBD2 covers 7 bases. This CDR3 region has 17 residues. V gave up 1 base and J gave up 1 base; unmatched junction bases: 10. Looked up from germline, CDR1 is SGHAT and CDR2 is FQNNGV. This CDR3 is CASSLGSWEGGSYEQYF. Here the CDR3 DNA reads TGTGCCAGCAGCTTAGGGAGCTGGGAGGGTGGGTCCTACGAGCAGTACTTC.

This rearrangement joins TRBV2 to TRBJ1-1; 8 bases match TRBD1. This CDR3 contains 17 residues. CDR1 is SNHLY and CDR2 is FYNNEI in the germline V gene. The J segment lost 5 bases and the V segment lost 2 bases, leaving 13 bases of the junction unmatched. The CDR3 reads CASSELEDREGRTEAFF. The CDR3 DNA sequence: TGTGCCAGCAGTGAACTTGAGGACAGGGAGGGACGGACTGAAGCTTTCTTT.

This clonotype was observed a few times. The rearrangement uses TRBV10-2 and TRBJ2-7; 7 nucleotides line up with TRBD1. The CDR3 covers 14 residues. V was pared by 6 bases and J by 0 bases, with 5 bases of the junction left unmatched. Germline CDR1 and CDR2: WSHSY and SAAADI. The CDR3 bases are TGCGCCAGCAGGCCGGGACAGCTCTCCTACGAGCAGTACTTC. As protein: CASRPGQLSYEQYF.

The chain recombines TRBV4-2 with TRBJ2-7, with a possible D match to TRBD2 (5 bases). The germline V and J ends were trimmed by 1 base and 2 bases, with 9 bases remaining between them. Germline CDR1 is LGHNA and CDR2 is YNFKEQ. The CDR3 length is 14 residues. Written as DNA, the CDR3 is TGTGCCAGCAGCCAAGGACGGAGGACCTACGAGCAGTACTTC. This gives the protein CASSQGRRTYEQYF.

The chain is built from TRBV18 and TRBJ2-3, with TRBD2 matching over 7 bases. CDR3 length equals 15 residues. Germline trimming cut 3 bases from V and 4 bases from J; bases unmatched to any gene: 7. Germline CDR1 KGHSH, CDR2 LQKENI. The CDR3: CASSPQSTSSDTQYF. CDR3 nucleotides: TGTGCCAGCTCACCCCAGTCGACTAGCTCAGATACGCAGTATTTT.